The 17 T cell receptor beta chains below come from one sample, sequenced in a study of OX40 agonist ivuxolimab in advanced cancers. Sequencing used immunoSEQ multiplex PCR; TCRdb keeps in-frame clones, though not all of them. The sample yields around 13,000 clones, over 70% seen once. The starting material was CD4+ or CD8+ T cells sorted from blood, obtained in a trial of the OX40 agonist ivuxolimab. The origin of the receptors is an adult with an advanced solid tumor such as melanoma, head and neck, liver or kidney cancer.

V gene TRBV7-9 combines with J gene TRBJ2-1; 10 bases are shared with TRBD2. V dropped 2 bases and J dropped 4; count of bases not matched to a gene: 5. The germline V gene encodes CDR1 SEHNR and CDR2 FQNEAQ (reference sequence). CDR3 size: 16 residues. The CDR3 DNA reads as TGTGCCAGCAGCTTACTGGGACTAGCGCGATACAATGAGCAGTTCTTC. Encoded protein: CASSLLGLARYNEQFF.

In its sample, this clone was seen once. This rearrangement joins TRBV30 to TRBJ1-5, with 10 nucleotides matching TRBD1. Germline CDR1 reads GTSNPN; CDR2 reads SVGIG (reference sequence). This CDR3 is 15 amino acids long. J lost 3 bases, V lost 0 bases, and 2 bases had no gene match. The DNA of the CDR3 is TGTGCCTGGAGTGTGGGACAGGGGATCAATCAGCCCCAGCATTTT. It codes for CAWSVGQGINQPQHF.

The gene calls are TRBV6-5 and TRBJ2-3; no clear D. Germline lookup yields CDR1 MNHEY and CDR2 SVGAGI. The CDR3 totals 13 residues. Between the trimmed V and J ends, which lost 5 bases and 2 bases, there was a span of 8 bases. CDR3 sequence: CASSTSTTDTQYF. The CDR3 nucleotides are TGTGCCAGCAGTACCTCCACCACAGATACGCAGTATTTT.

This chain uses TRBV2 with TRBJ1-2; the match to TRBD1 covers 8 bases. CDR3 length: 14 amino acids. Germline-derived CDR1 and CDR2 are SNHLY and FYNNEI. After removal of 9 bases from V and 5 bases from J, the junction contained 11 bases not matched to a gene. CDR3: CASQDGTGLYGYTF. The CDR3 nucleotides read TGTGCCAGTCAGGACGGGACAGGTCTTTATGGCTACACCTTC.

The V call is TRBV11-2, the J call TRBJ1-4, with unresolved D. Between the trimmed V and J ends, which lost 1 base and 8 bases, there was a span of 2 bases. The CDR3 is 11 residues long. Germline assignment: CDR1 SGHAT and CDR2 FQNNGV. The CDR3 DNA reads TGTGCCAGCAGCTTAGGAGAAAAACTGTTTTTT. Its translation: CASSLGEKLFF.

In regard to this clone: Other DNA variants within this sample encode the same CDR3. V and J are TRBV5-1 and TRBJ2-7, with D hard to call. This CDR3 has 11 amino acids. V lost 4 bases, J lost 2 bases, and 4 bases lay in between. CDR1 and CDR2 from the germline V gene are SGHRS and YFSETQ. The CDR3 bases are TGCGCCAGCAGCAGCACCTACGAGCAGTACTTC. It is translated as CASSSTYEQYF.

This clone was seen once. The rearrangement uses TRBV4-2 and TRBJ1-5, with 8 bases that match TRBD1. After removal of 5 bases from V and 2 bases from J, the junction contained 8 bases not matched to a gene. This CDR3 contains 16 residues. Per germline, CDR1 LGHNA and CDR2 YNFKEQ. In DNA, the CDR3 is TGTGCCAGCAGCTCACGGACAGGGCCGGGCAATCAGCCCCAGCATTTT. Its translation: CASSSRTGPGNQPQHF.

The rearrangement links TRBV9 to TRBJ2-1; no firm D call. The CDR3 runs 14 residues. Germline CDR1 and CDR2: SGDLS and YYNGEE. V lost 3 bases and J 9 bases, leaving 16 bases between the germline ends. The CDR3 nucleotides are TGTGCCAGCAGCGCCGTTACAGAAACCGGTGAGCAGTTCTTC. It yields the protein CASSAVTETGEQFF.

The V and J genes are TRBV6-6 and TRBJ1-1; a weak D match, TRBD1 (5 bases). Germline CDR1 reads MNHNY; CDR2 reads SVGAGI (reference sequence). CDR3 length equals 14 residues. The CDR3 protein is CSVGLGRLNTEAFF. In DNA, the CDR3 is TGTTCAGTGGGACTGGGACGACTGAACACTGAAGCTTTCTTT.

This clone has just one count. The rearrangement uses TRBV7-9 and TRBJ2-7, with D perhaps TRBD1 (5 bases). The CDR3 spans 15 residues. V shed 5 bases and J shed 3 bases, with 17 bases lying between them. Germline CDR1 SEHNR, CDR2 FQNEAQ (reference sequence). In nucleotides, the CDR3 is TGTGCCAGCAGCGACTGGAGTGAAAGGGGCTACGAGCAGTACTTC. The encoded protein is CASSDWSERGYEQYF.

V is TRBV7-3 and J is TRBJ2-1; 12 nucleotides align to TRBD2. The V gene's germline CDR1 is SGHTA and CDR2 FQGTGA. The CDR3 has 16 residues. V lost 2 bases, J lost 7 bases, and 6 bases stayed unmatched. In DNA, the CDR3 is TGTGCCAGCAGCTTACCCCTAGCGGGGGGGCCGAATGAGCAGTTCTTC. Residues: CASSLPLAGGPNEQFF.

This clone was recorded once. This chain uses TRBV5-1 with TRBJ2-5, with TRBD2 as a possible D gene (7 bases). V was cut by 2 bases and J by 2 bases, with 16 bases left in between. Germline CDR1 and CDR2: SGHRS and YFSETQ. The CDR3 totals 16 residues. This chain's CDR3 is CASSFRGGEVQETQYF. The CDR3 region has the DNA TGCGCCAGCAGCTTTAGGGGGGGTGAAGTGCAAGAGACCCAGTACTTC.

The V call is TRBV6-5, the J call TRBJ2-7; 9 nucleotides match TRBD1. CDR3 length: 14 residues. After removal of 5 bases from V and 3 bases from J, the junction contained 5 bases not matched to a gene. The germline V gene encodes CDR1 MNHEY and CDR2 SVGAGI. CDR3 DNA: TGTGCCAGCAGTAGACCGGGACAGGGCTACGAGCAGTACTTC. This sequence encodes CASSRPGQGYEQYF.

In its sample, this clone was seen once. The rearrangement uses TRBV5-1 and TRBJ2-1, with D perhaps TRBD1 or TRBD2 (5 bases each). There are 13 residues in the CDR3. The germline V gene encodes CDR1 SGHRS and CDR2 YFSETQ. V shed 2 bases and J shed 9 bases, with 12 bases lying between them. The DNA for the CDR3 is TGCGCCAGCAGCTTCGAGGGGCTTGGTGAGCAGTTCTTC. Translation: CASSFEGLGEQFF.

This sequence joins TRBV10-2 and TRBJ2-2, with no clear D. Deletions cut 6 bases from V and 3 bases from J, with 8 bases between. Germline V gene lookup returns CDR1 WSHSY and CDR2 SAAADI. The length of the CDR3 is 13 residues. The CDR3 DNA reads TGCGCCAGCAGACCTAGTGACACCGGGGAGCTGTTTTTT. It is translated as CASRPSDTGELFF.

The chain carries TRBV2 and TRBJ2-2, with 8 bases that match TRBD1. The CDR3 is 16 amino acids. V gave up 6 bases and J gave up 4 bases; unmatched junction bases: 10. From germline, CDR1 is SNHLY and CDR2 FYNNEI. CDR3 protein: CASSSGGVGATGELFF. CDR3 DNA: TGTGCCAGCAGCTCAGGGGGCGTGGGGGCCACCGGGGAGCTGTTTTTT.

This clone is a singleton in its sample. The chain employs TRBV7-9 and TRBJ2-1, with D hard to call. Germline V lookup: CDR1 SEHNR, CDR2 FQNEAQ (reference sequence). CDR3 size: 10 residues. Deletions cut 3 bases from V and 9 bases from J, with 3 bases between. CDR3 amino acids: CASSFIEQFF. The DNA for the CDR3 is TGTGCCAGCAGCTTCATTGAGCAGTTCTTC. The full variable domain, completed using reference TRBV7-9 and TRBJ2-1, is DTGVSQNPRHKITKRGQNVTFRCDPISEHNRLYWYRQTLGQGPEFLTYFQNEAQLEKSRLLSDRFSAERPKGSFSTLEIQRTEQGDSAMYLCASSFIEQFFGPGTRLTVL.